The sequence of this T cell receptor (beta chain) was determined in a study of T cell changes during pregnancy in multiple sclerosis. This table comes from immunoSEQ multiplex PCR, and its TCRdb copy is limited to in-frame clones, with some not included. Of 93,000 or so clones in the sample, roughly 92% were seen once. The junction had 7 bases not matched to a gene; V was cut back by 6 bases and J by 6 bases. CDR3 length: 13 amino acids. Germline loops: CDR1 SGHNT, CDR2 YYREEE (reference sequence). This sample comprised peripheral blood, obtained after pregnancy. The TCR originated in a female donor with multiple sclerosis, enrolled in a pregnancy study. This chain connects TRBV5-4 to TRBJ2-7, with TRBD2 matching 9 bases. The CDR3 region is CASNGGGAGEQYF. In DNA, the CDR3 is TGTGCCAGCAATGGCGGGGGGGCAGGCGAGCAGTACTTC.